This T cell receptor (beta chain) was identified in a study of cytomegalovirus exposure and HLA in healthy donors (dated by TCRdb to about 2017). For the study in its entirety: An earlier analysis of several hundred of the donors reported 250 to 300 Gb of sequence data and approximately 120 million unique TCR beta sequences obtained from about 179 million T cells. The study combined high-throughput TCR immunosequencing, statistical association of individual TCRs with disease status, and machine learning to predict cytomegalovirus infection status. Genome-wide SNP genotypes for about three fifths of the 666 donors were used in a later genetic analysis, which treated that subset as a discovery cohort. A later analysis re-analyzed previously published TCR beta repertoires from roughly 630 donors and added high-resolution HLA genotyping to study TCR occurrence patterns. Alongside the repertoire data, information on donor age, sex, ethnicity and CMV serostatus was compiled. All discovery cohort repertoires had been generated on a single sequencing platform. Using immunosequencing, the study profiled T cell repertoires from about 610 subjects and related those repertoires to cytomegalovirus serostatus. To decide whether each TCR beta V gene segment behaved as functional or pseudogenic, an earlier analysis of approximately 590 of the donors relied on high-throughput TCR beta sequencing. An early release that covered fewer than 800 HLA-typed donors contained approximately 300 gigabases of sequencing data and 75 million to 100 million unique TCR sequences. The number of donors typed differed by locus, with about 629-640 for A, B, C, DRB1 and DQB1, over 500 for DQA1, 606 for DPA1, and some 440 for DPB1. Of the approximately 370 genotyped donors, less than 85% were placed in the genetic ancestry cluster associated with self-reported Caucasian donors. Rather than using new phenotypic data, the later analysis identified candidate immune exposures from TCR beta sequences and from how often those sequences occurred across donors. The study was designed to test whether signatures of past pathogen exposure could be identified by cataloging public T cell receptors. Among some 400 genotyped donors of the cohort, an average of roughly 240,000 unique TCR beta nucleotide sequences were sequenced per donor, roughly 18% of them non-productive. Along with the roughly 700-subject first cohort, a separate validation cohort of 120 different subjects was used. Because of strong linkage in the cohort, five DR-DQ haplotypes were treated as single units for association and clustering. HLA typing included class I and class II loci at four-digit resolution. General conclusions and limits of the study: The cohort was sequenced for TCR beta chains only, and without alpha or paired-chain data the features that could be detected were limited. A further reported finding was that TCR beta sequences accurately predicted the HLA-A and HLA-B alleles for most subjects in the first cohort. The classifier was reported to diagnose cytomegalovirus status with high specificity and sensitivity in both the original and validation cohorts. Most TCR sequences were observed very rarely across donors, whereas some public TCRs were present in many individuals. Immune exposure information for the cohort was limited to CMV serostatus. Because some donors lacked HLA typing at each locus, the association tests relied only on the typed subset. Specific HLA alleles were associated with more than 15,000 TCR beta sequences at a false discovery rate of 0.05 in a later analysis. A few of the identified cytomegalovirus-associated TCR beta chains were confirmed in vitro to be specific for cytomegalovirus antigens. V-gene and J-gene trimming of TCR beta chains was associated with a missense DCLRE1C variant in a later genetic analysis, and the association was replicated in an independent cohort. In an earlier analysis of some 550 of the donors, most TCR beta V segments were observed in productive rearrangements about 90% or about 30% of the time, broadly matching IMGT annotations. In the study, 150 to 200 TCR beta chains were listed as associated with cytomegalovirus. According to a later analysis, most CMV-associated TCR beta chains appeared to be HLA-restricted, and the HLA associations seemed to be driven largely by CMV exposure. The authors suggested that the approach could potentially be generalized to other disease states and immunological phenotypes. A group of highly shared sequence variants was considered likely to be a technical artifact of the sequencing pipeline. When HLA alleles, especially DR and DQ, strongly co-occurred, attributing TCR associations to individual alleles was difficult. About 15 rarely observed V segments, including chromosome 9 orphons, were excluded from the earlier analysis of just under 600 of the donors because counts were too low. In a later analysis, several top co-occurrence clusters were reported to appear linked to parvovirus B19, influenza, CMV and Epstein-Barr virus. Some IMGT-functional V segments, including TRBV6-2 and TRBV6-3, could not be told apart with the 87-base-pair reads, so those segments were excluded. The presence/absence analyses assumed that sequencing depth was roughly uniform across donors, and that assumption may not be true. Linkage disequilibrium might explain the correlated functional status among segregating V segments, but an unknown experimental factor could not be ruled out. In a later analysis, TCR association rates were found to vary across HLA loci, with the most associated TCRs seen for DRB1 alleles and the fewest for HLA-C alleles. In a later analysis, HLA-associated TCR beta chains showed more clonal expansion and lower generation probabilities than non-associated chains that were equally common. According to a later genetic analysis, donors in an Asian-associated ancestry cluster had fewer N-insertions in productive TCRs than the approximately 700-donor mean.

About this clone: It has no known antigen specificity. Base qualities are missing; no much larger clone stands one base away.

Libraries were built with the immunoSEQ multiplex PCR assay. A mixture of 60 forward primers for TCR Vbeta segments and 13 reverse primers for TCR Jbeta segments was used in the multiplex PCR. The CDR3 region of rearranged TCR beta genes was amplified from genomic DNA with a multiplex PCR assay. On the Illumina HiSeq System, the amplified TCR beta libraries were sequenced as 87-base-pair reads. Per the source publication's procedure: A later analysis tallied 70 million to 100 million unique TCR beta chains across the 640 or so repertoires, and around 12 million of those chains were shared by two or more donors. Raw reads were error-corrected and collapsed into unique sequences with a nearest-neighbor algorithm that merged closely related sequences to remove PCR and sequencing errors. CDR3 sequences were aligned to IMGT reference sequences to assign V, D and J gene segments. Each retained sequence needed at least a six-nucleotide match to both a V gene segment and a J gene segment. A rearrangement counted as productive if the CDR3 had no stop codons and remained in frame with V and J, and every other rearrangement counted as non-productive. CDR3 was defined by IMGT convention, running from the second conserved V-encoded cysteine to the conserved J-encoded phenylalanine. Sequences without an unambiguous match to a single V gene segment were excluded from the earlier analysis of 450 to 750 of the donors. In an earlier analysis of roughly 600 of the donors, a V segment was called functional when productive rearrangements were above 56.7%, and segregating when the standard deviation between donors exceeded 5%. To diagnose cytomegalovirus status from the catalog of TCR beta chain sequences, a statistical classification framework was built. In a later analysis, TCR nucleotide sequences were compared against IMGT/GENE-DB human TR gene sequences so that V and J genes could be assigned. A later analysis assigned CDR3 sequences and most-parsimonious VDJ recombination scenarios with the TCRdist pipeline. In a later analysis, each TCR beta chain was defined by its CDR3 amino acid sequence together with its V-gene family, and reads lacking a unique V-gene family were excluded. A later analysis removed 500 to 600 highly shared, low-generation-probability nucleotide sequences to deal with suspected cross-contamination and a sequencing artifact. In a later analysis, a clonal expansion index for each public chain was calculated from normalized within-repertoire ranks of inferred template counts. In a later analysis, generation probabilities were computed using a VDJ recombination model fitted to out-of-frame rearrangements, and the results were checked against IGoR. In a later analysis, TCR-TCR, TCR-HLA and TCR-CMV co-occurrence was scored with hypergeometric tests, and a repertoire-size bias correction was applied to TCR pairs. A later analysis estimated false discovery rates by permuting HLA or CMV assignments 20 times. In a later analysis, co-occurring TCRs were grouped using DBSCAN, with TCRdist sequence similarity added in when clustering inside HLA-allele-positive subsets. Repertoires with fewer than 30,000 or more than 120,000 public chains were left out of co-occurrence clustering, as were several repertoires with anomalous nucleotide sharing. The table was pulled from immuneACCESS by TCRdb, which kept in-frame rearrangements only. Such tables lose some clones; where checked, under half of the loss comes from unresolved V genes, and the rest has no known cause. V, J and clone size were drawn from that table, and D and trimming were deduced from the DNA. The sample table holds 60,000 to 90,000 clones, of which about 70% were seen once. Together, the top ten hold less than 10% of the sample.

Trimming removed 7 bases from V and 0 bases from J, leaving 16 bases between the germline ends. The germline V gene provides CDR1 SNHLY and CDR2 FYNNEI. The CDR3 has 15 amino acids, counting the end cysteine and phenylalanine. The only DNA kept is the CDR3, 45 bases in frame from the first base. In total, roughly 710 healthy bone marrow donors made up the cohort. At the time of sampling, every cohort member was nominally healthy, though immune exposures that went unrecorded were likely present. The donor tested CMV seropositive, placing the donor among the approximately 290 seropositive members of the cohort. Every donor gave a peripheral blood sample, and the peripheral blood mononuclear cells from that sample were used for TCR beta sequencing. The Qiagen DNeasy Blood Extraction Kit was used to extract genomic DNA from the blood cell samples.

The sequenced sample consisted of PBMCs. This clonotype was obtained from a woman between 50 and 59 years old in good health and CMV-seropositive. The chain uses TRBV2 and TRBJ2-7; the D segment could be TRBD2, given 6 matching bases. The DNA sequence reads TGTGCCAGCATGGTCACTAGCCTATACTCCTACGAGCAGTACTTC. The encoded protein is CASMVTSLYSYEQYF.